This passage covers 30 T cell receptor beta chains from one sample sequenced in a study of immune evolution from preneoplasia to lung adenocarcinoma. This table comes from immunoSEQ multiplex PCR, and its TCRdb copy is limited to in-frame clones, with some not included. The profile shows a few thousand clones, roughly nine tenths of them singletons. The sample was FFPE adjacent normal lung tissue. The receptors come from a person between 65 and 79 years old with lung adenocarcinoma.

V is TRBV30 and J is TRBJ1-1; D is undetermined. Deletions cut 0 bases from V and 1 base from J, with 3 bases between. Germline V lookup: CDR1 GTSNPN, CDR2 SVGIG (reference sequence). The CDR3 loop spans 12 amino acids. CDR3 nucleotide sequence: TGTGCCTGGAGTGTCAGGAACACTGAAGCTTTCTTT. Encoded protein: CAWSVRNTEAFF.

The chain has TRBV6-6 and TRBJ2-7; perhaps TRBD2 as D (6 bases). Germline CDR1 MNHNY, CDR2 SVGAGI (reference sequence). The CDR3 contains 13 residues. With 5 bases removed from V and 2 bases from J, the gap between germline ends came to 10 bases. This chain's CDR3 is CASSPGGTYEQYF. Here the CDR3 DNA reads TGTGCCAGCAGTCCCGGAGGGACCTACGAGCAGTACTTC.

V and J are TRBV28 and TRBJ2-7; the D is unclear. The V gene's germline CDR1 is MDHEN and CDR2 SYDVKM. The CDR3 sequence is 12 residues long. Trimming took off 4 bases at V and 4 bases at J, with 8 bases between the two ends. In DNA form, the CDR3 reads TGTGCCAGCAGTTGGGCAGCTTACGAGCAGTACTTC. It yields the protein CASSWAAYEQYF.

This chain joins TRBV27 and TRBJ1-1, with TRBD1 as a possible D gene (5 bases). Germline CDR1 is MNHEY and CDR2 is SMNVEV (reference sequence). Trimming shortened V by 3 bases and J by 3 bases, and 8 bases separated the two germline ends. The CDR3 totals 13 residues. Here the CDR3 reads CASSFTGDTEAFF. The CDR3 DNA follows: TGTGCCAGCAGTTTCACGGGGGACACTGAAGCTTTCTTT.

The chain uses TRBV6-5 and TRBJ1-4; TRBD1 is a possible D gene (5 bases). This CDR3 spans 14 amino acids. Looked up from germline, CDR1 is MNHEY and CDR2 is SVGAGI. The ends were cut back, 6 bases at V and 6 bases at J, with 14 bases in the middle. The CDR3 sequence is CASSLTVTHEKLFF. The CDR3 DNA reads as TGTGCCAGCAGCCTGACAGTGACTCATGAAAAACTGTTTTTT.

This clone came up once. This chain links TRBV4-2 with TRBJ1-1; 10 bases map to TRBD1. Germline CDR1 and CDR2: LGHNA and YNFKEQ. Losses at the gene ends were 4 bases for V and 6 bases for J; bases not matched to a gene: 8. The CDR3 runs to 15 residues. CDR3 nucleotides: TGTGCCAGCAGCCCGAGGTTTGGACAGGGGGCTGAAGCTTTCTTT. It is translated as CASSPRFGQGAEAFF.

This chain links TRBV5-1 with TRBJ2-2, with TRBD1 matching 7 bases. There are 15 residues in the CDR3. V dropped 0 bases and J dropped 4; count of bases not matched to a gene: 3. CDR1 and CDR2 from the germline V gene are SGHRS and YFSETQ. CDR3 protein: CASSLEAGGTGELFF. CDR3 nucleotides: TGCGCCAGCAGCTTGGAGGCAGGGGGCACCGGGGAGCTGTTTTTT.

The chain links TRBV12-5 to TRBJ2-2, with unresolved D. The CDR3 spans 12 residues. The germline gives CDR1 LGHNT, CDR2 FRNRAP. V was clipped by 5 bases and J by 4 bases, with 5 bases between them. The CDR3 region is CASGPPTGELFF. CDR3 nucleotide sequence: TGTGCTAGTGGTCCACCCACCGGGGAGCTGTTTTTT.

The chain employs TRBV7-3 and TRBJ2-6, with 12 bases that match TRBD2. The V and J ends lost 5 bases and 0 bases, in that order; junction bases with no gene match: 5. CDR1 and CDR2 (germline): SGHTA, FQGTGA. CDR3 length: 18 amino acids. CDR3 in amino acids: CASSPASGGASGANVLTF. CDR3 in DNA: TGTGCCAGCAGCCCCGCTAGCGGGGGGGCCTCTGGGGCCAACGTCCTGACTTTC.

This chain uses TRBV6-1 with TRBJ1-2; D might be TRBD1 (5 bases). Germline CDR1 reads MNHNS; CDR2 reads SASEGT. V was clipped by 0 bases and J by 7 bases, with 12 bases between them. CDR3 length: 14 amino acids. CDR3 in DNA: TGTGCCAGCAGTGAAGCGCAAGGGGCGGCTGGCTACACCTTC. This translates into CASSEAQGAAGYTF.

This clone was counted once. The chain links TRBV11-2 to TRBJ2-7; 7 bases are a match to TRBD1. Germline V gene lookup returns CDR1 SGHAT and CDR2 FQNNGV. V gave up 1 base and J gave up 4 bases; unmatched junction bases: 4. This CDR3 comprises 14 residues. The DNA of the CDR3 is TGTGCCAGCAGCTTAGTAGGGACAGCTTACGAGCAGTACTTC. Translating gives CASSLVGTAYEQYF.

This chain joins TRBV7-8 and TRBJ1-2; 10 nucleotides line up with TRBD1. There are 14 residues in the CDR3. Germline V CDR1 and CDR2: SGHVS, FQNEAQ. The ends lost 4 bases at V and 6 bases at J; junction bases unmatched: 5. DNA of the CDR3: TGTGCCAGCAGCTGGGGACAGGGGCTAGATGGCTACACCTTC. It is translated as CASSWGQGLDGYTF.

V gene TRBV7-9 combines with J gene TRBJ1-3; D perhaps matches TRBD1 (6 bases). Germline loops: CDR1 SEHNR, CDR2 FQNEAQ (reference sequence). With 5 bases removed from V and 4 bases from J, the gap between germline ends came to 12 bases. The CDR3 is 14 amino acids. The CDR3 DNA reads TGTGCCAGCAGCAGGAGGGGGTACGGAAACACCATATATTTT. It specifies CASSRRGYGNTIYF. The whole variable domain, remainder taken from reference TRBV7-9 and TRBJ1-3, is DTGVSQNPRHKITKRGQNVTFRCDPISEHNRLYWYRQTLGQGPEFLTYFQNEAQLEKSRLLSDRFSAERPKGSFSTLEIQRTEQGDSAMYLCASSRRGYGNTIYFGEGSWLTVV.

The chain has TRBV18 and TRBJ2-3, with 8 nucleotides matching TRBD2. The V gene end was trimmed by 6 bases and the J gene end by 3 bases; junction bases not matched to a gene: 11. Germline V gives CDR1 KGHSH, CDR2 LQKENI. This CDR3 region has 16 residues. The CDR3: CASSSAPGGLTDTQYF. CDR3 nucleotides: TGTGCCAGCTCCTCCGCCCCGGGAGGGCTTACAGATACGCAGTATTTT.

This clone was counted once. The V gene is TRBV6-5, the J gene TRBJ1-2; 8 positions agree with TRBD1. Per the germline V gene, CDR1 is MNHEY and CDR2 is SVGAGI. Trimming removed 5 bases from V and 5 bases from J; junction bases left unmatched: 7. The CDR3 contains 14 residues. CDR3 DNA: TGTGCCAGCAGTCCGGACAGGGATGGGTATGGCTACACCTTC. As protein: CASSPDRDGYGYTF.

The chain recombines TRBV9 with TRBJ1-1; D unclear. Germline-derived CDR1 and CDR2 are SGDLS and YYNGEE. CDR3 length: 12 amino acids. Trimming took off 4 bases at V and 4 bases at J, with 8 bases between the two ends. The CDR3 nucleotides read TGTGCCAGCAGCCCTATAGGCACTGAAGCTTTCTTT. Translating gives CASSPIGTEAFF.

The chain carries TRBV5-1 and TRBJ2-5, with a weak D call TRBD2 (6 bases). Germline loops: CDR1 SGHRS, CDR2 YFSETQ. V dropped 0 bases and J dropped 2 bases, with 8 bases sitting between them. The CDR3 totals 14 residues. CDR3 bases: TGCGCCAGCAGCTTGGGGACTACACAAGAGACCCAGTACTTC. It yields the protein CASSLGTTQETQYF. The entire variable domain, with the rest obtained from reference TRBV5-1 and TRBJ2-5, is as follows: KAGVTQTPRYLIKTRGQQVTLSCSPISGHRSVSWYQQTPGQGLQFLFEYFSETQRNKGNFPGRFSGRQFSNSRSEMNVSTLELGDSALYLCASSLGTTQETQYFGPGTRLLVL.

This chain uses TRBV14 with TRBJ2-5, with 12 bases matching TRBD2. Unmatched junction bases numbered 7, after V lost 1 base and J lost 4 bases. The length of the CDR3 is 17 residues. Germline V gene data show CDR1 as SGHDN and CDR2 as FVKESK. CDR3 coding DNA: TGTGCCAGCAGCCAAGGGAGGACTAGCGGGATGGGAGAGACCCAGTACTTC. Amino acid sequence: CASSQGRTSGMGETQYF.

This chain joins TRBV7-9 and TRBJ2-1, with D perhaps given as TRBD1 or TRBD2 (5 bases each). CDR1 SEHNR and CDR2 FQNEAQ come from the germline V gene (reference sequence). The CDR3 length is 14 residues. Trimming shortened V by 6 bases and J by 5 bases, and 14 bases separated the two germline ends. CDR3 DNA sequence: TGTGCCAGCAGTACCTTGGGACGGGACAATGAGCAGTTCTTC. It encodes CASSTLGRDNEQFF. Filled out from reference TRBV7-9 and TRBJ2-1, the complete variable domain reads DTGVSQNPRHKITKRGQNVTFRCDPISEHNRLYWYRQTLGQGPEFLTYFQNEAQLEKSRLLSDRFSAERPKGSFSTLEIQRTEQGDSAMYLCASSTLGRDNEQFFGPGTRLTVL.

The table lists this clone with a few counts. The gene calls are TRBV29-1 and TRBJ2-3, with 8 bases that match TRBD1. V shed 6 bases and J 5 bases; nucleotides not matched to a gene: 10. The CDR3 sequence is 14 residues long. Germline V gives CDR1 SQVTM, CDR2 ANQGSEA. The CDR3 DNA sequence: TGCAGCGTCCCTGGGACAGGACGAGGAGATACGCAGTATTTT. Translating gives CSVPGTGRGDTQYF.

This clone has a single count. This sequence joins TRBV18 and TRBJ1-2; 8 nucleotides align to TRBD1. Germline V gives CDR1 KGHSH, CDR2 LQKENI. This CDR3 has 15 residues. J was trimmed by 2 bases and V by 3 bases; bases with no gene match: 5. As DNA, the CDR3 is TGTGCCAGCTCACCGGACAGGGCTTACAACTATGGCTACACCTTC. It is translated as CASSPDRAYNYGYTF. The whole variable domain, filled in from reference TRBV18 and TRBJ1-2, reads NAGVMQNPRHLVRRRGQEARLRCSPMKGHSHVYWYRQLPEEGLKFMVYLQKENIIDESGMPKERFSAEFPKEGPSILRIQQVVRGDSAAYFCASSPDRAYNYGYTFGSGTRLTVV.

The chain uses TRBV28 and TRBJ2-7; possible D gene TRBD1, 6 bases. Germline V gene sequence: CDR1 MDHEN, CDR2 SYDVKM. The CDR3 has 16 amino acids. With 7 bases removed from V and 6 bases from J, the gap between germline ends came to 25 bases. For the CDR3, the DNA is TGTGCCAGCATCACCCACCGGACAGCCTGGAGGAGCGAGCAGTACTTC. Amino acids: CASITHRTAWRSEQYF. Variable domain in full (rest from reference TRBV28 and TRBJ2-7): DVKVTQSSRYLVKRTGEKVFLECVQDMDHENMFWYRQDPGLGLRLIYFSYDVKMKEKGDIPEGYSVSREKKERFSLILESASTNQTSMYLCASITHRTAWRSEQYFGPGTRLTVT.

The CDR3: CASTLGQGNEQFF. CDR3 nucleotides: TGTGCCAGCACCTTAGGACAGGGCAATGAGCAGTTCTTC. The J gene is TRBJ2-1, the V gene TRBV6-5; TRBD1 agrees at 8 bases. The CDR3 loop spans 13 amino acids. Trimming took 7 bases from V and 6 from J; bases not matched to a gene: 5. CDR1 and CDR2 from the germline V gene are MNHEY and SVGAGI.

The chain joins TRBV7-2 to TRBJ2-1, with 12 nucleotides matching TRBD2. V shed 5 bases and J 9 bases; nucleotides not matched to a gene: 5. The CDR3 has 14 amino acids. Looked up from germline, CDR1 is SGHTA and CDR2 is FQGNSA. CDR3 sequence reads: CASSPTSGRGEQFF. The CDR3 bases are TGTGCCAGCAGCCCGACTAGCGGGAGAGGTGAGCAGTTCTTC.

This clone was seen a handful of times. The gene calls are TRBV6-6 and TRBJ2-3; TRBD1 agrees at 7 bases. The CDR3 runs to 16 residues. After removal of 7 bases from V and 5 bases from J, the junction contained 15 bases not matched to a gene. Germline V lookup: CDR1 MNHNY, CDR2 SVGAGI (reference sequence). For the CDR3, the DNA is TGTGCCAGCACCCAAACAGGGGCCGGTAGTGGAGATACGCAGTATTTT. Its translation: CASTQTGAGSGDTQYF.

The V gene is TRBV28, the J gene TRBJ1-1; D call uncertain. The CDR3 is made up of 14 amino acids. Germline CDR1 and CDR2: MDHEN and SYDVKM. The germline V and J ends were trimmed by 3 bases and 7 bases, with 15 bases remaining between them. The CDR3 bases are TGTGCCAGCAGTTTCGAGGACGGTCGGGTTGAAGCTTTCTTT. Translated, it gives CASSFEDGRVEAFF.

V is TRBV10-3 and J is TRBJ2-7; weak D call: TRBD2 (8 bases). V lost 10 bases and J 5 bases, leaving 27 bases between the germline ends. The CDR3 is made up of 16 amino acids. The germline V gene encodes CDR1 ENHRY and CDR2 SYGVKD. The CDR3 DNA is TGTGCCACTGAGGGGGCTGGCGGGGGGCCAGGGAACGAGCAGTACTTC. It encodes CATEGAGGGPGNEQYF.

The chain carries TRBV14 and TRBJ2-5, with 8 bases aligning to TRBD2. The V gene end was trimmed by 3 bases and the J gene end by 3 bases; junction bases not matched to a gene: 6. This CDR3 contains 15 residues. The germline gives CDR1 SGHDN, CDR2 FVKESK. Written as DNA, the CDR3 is TGTGCCAGCAGCCAGACACCGGGACTAGAAGAGACCCAGTACTTC. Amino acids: CASSQTPGLEETQYF.

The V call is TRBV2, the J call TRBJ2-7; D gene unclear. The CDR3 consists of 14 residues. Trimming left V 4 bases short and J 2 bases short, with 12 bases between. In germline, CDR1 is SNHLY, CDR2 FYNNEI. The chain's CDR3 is CASSGRLGTYEQYF. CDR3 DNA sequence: TGTGCCAGCAGTGGTAGACTTGGTACCTACGAGCAGTACTTC.

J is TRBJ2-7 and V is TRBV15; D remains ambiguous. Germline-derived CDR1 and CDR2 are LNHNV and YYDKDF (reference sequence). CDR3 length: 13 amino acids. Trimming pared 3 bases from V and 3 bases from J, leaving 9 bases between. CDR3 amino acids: CATSSELDYEQYF. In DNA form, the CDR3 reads TGTGCCACCAGCAGCGAATTAGACTACGAGCAGTACTTC.